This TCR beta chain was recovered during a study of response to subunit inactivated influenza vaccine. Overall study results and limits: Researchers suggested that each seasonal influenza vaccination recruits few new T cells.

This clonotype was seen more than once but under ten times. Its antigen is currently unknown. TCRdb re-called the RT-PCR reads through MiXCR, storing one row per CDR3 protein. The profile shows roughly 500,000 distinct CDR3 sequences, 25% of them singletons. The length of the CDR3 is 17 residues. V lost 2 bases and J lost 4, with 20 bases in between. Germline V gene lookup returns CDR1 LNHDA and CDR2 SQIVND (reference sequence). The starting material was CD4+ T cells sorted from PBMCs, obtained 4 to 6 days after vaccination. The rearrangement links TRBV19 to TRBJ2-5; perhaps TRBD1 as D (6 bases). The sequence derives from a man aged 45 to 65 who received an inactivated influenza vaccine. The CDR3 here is CASSISRTRGARETQYF. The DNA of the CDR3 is TGTGCCAGTAGTATATCCCGGACCAGGGGTGCTCGAGAGACCCAGTACTTC.